This T cell receptor (beta chain) came from a study of cytomegalovirus exposure and HLA in healthy donors. Study conclusions and caveats: In a later analysis, a genetic analysis reported fewer productive-TCR N-insertions in an Asian-associated ancestry cluster than the cohort average.

The CDR3 spans 12 residues. In germline, CDR1 is GTSNPN, CDR2 SVGIG (reference sequence). The V and J ends lost 4 bases and 5 bases, in that order; junction bases with no gene match: 4. It was with 60 Vbeta and 13 Jbeta primers that the PCR ran. TCRdb's table, derived via immunoSEQ multiplex PCR, lists solely in-frame clones and lacks some. The repertoire includes 65,000 to 75,000 clones, roughly 74% of them detected once, and roughly 11% sits in the top ten. About this clone itself: Its antigen remains unidentified. This sample includes further DNA sequences coding for the same CDR3.

The rearrangement links TRBV30 to TRBJ2-7, with 8 bases aligning to TRBD1. The receptor was derived from a woman in her sixties or seventies in good health and CMV-seropositive. Sequencing was done on a sample of PBMCs. CDR3 in DNA: TGTGCCTGGACTACAGGGGGTAACGAGCAGTACTTC. Translated: CAWTTGGNEQYF.